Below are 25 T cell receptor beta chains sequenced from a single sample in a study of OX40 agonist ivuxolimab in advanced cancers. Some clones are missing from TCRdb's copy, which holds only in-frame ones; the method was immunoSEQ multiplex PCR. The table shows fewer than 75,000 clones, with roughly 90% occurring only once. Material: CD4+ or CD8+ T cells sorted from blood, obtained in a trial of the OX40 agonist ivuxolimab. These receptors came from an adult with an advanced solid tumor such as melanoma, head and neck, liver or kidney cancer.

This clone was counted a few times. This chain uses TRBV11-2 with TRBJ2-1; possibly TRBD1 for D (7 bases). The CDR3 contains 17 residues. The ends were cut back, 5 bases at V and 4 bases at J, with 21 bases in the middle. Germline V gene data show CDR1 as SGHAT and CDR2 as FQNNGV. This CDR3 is CASSHYTGVAEYNEQFF. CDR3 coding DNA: TGTGCCAGCAGCCACTACACAGGGGTAGCGGAATACAATGAGCAGTTCTTC.

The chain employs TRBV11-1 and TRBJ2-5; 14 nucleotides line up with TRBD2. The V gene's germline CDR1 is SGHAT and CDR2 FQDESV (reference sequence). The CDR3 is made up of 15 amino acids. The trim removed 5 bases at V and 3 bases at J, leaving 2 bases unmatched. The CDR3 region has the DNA TGTGCCAGCAGCGCGGGACTAGCGGGAGAAGAGACCCAGTACTTC. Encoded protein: CASSAGLAGEETQYF.

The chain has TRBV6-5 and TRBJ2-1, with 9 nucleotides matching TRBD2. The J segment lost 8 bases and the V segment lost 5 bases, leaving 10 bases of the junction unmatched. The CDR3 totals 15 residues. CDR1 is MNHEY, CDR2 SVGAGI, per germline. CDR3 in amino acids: CASSAPGLAIHEQFF. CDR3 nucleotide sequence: TGTGCCAGCAGTGCCCCGGGACTAGCAATACATGAGCAGTTCTTC.

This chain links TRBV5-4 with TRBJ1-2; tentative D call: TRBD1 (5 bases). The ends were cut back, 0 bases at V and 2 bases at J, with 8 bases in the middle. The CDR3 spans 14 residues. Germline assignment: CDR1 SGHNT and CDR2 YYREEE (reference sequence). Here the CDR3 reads CASSLGGWNYGYTF. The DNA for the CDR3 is TGTGCCAGCAGCTTGGGGGGGTGGAACTATGGCTACACCTTC.

The CDR3 loop reads CASSSSGGARTDTQYF. The CDR3 DNA reads TGCGCCAGCAGCTCATCCGGTGGTGCCCGCACAGATACGCAGTATTTT. J is TRBJ2-3 and V is TRBV5-1; D call uncertain. The germline gives CDR1 SGHRS, CDR2 YFSETQ. This CDR3 has 16 amino acids. V shed 3 bases and J shed 1 base, with 15 bases lying between them.

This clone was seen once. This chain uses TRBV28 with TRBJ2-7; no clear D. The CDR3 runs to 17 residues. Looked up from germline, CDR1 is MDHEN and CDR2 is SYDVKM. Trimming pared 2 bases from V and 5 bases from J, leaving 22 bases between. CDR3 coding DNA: TGTGCCAGCAGTTTAGCCCAGGACCCCTTTACTATGGACGAGCAGTACTTC. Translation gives CASSLAQDPFTMDEQYF.

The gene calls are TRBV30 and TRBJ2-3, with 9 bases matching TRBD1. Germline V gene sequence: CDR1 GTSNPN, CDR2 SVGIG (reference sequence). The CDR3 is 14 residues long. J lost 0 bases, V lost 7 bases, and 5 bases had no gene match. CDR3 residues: CASRTGVSTDTQYF. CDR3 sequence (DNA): TGTGCCTCAAGGACAGGGGTGAGCACAGATACGCAGTATTTT. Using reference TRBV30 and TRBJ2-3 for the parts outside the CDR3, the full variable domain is SQTIHQWPATLVQPVGSPLSLECTVEGTSNPNLYWYRQAAGRGLQLLFYSVGIGQISSEVPQNLSASRPQDRQFILSSKKLLLSDSGFYLCASRTGVSTDTQYFGPGTRLTVL.

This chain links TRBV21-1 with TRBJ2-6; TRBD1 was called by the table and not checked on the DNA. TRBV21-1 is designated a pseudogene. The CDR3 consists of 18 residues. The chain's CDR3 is CASSPRQGKPSGANVLTF. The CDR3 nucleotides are TGTGCCAGCAGCCCAAGACAGGGGAAACCATCTGGGGCCAACGTCCTGACTTTC.

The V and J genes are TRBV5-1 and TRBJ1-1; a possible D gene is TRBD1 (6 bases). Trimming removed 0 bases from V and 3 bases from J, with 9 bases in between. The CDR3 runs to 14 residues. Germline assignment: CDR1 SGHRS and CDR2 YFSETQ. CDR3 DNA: TGCGCCAGCAGCTTGGCCAACAGGGACACTGAAGCTTTCTTT. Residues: CASSLANRDTEAFF.

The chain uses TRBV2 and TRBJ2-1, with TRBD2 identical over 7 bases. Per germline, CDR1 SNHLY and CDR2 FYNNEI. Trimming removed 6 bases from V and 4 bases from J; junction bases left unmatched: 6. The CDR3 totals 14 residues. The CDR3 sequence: CASSVSGPYNEQFF. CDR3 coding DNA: TGTGCCAGCAGCGTTAGCGGGCCATACAATGAGCAGTTCTTC.

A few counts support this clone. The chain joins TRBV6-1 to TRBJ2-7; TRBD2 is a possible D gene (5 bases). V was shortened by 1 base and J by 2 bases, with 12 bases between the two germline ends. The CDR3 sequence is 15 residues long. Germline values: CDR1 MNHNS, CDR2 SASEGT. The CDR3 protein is CASSEDPGFTYEQYF. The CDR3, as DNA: TGTGCCAGCAGTGAAGATCCGGGGTTCACCTACGAGCAGTACTTC.

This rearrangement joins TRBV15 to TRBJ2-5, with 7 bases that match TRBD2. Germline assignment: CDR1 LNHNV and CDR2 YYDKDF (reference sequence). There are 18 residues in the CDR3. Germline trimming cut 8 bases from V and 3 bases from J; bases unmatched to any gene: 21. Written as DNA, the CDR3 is TGTGCCACCGCCCCGGGGGGAACGTTGGGCGGGAGTAAAGAGACCCAGTACTTC. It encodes CATAPGGTLGGSKETQYF.

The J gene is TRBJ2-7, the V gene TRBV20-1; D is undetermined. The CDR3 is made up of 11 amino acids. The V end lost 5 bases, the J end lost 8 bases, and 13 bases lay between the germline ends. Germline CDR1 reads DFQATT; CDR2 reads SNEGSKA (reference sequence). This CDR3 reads CSAPTDSQQYF. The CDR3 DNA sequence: TGCAGTGCTCCAACAGACTCTCAGCAGTACTTC.

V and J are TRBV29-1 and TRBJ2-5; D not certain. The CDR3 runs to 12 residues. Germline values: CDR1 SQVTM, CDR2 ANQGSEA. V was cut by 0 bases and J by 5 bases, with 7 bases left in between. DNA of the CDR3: TGCAGCGTTGAAGAGGTCAGGGAGACCCAGTACTTC. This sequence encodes CSVEEVRETQYF.

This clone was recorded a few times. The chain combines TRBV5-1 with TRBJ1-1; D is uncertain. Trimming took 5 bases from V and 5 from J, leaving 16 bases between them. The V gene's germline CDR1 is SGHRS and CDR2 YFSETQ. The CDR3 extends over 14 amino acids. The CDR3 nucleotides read TGCGCCAGCAGTCCAGGTTGGAGAGATACTGAAGCTTTCTTT. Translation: CASSPGWRDTEAFF.

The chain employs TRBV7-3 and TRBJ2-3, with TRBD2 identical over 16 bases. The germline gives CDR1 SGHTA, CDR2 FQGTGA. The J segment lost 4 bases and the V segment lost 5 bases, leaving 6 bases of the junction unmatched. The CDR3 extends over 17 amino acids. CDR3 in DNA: TGTGCCAGCAGCCCGGGACTAGCGGGAGGGGTTCCAGATACGCAGTATTTT. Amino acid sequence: CASSPGLAGGVPDTQYF. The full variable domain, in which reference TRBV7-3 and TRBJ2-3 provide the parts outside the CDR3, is GAGVSQTPSNKVTEKGKYVELRCDPISGHTALYWYRQSLGQGPEFLIYFQGTGAADDSGLPNDRFFAVRPEGSVSTLKIQRTERGDSAVYLCASSPGLAGGVPDTQYFGPGTRLTVL.

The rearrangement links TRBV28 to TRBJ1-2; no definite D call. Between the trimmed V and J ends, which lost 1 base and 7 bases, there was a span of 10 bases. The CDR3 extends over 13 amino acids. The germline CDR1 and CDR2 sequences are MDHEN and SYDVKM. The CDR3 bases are TGTGCCAGCAGTTTATTTCTACCGGGTGGCTACACCTTC. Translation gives CASSLFLPGGYTF.

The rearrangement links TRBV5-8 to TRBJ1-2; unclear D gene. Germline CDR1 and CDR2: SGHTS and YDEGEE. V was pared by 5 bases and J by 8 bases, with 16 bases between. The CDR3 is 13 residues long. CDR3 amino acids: CASRLSGSKGYTF. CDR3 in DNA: TGTGCCAGCAGGTTGTCGGGGAGCAAAGGCTACACCTTC.

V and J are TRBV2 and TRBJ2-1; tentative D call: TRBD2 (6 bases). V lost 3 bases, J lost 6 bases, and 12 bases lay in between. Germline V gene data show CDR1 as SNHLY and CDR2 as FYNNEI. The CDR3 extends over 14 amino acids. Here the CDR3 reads CASSDGTPSNEQFF. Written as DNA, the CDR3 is TGTGCCAGCAGTGATGGGACTCCCAGCAATGAGCAGTTCTTC.

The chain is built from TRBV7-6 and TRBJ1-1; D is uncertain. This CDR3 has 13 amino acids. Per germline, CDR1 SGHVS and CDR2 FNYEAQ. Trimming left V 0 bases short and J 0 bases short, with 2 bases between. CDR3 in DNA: TGTGCCAGCAGCTTAGCTTTGAACACTGAAGCTTTCTTT. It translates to CASSLALNTEAFF. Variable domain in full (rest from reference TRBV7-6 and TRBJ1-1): GAGVSQSPRYKVTKRGQDVALRCDPISGHVSLYWYRQALGQGPEFLTYFNYEAQQDKSGLPNDRFSAERPEGSISTLTIQRTEQRDSAMYRCASSLALNTEAFFGQGTRLTVV.

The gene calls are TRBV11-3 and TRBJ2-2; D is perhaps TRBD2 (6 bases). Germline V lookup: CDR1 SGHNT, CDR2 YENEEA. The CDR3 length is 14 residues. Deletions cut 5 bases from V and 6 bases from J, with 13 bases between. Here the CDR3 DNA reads TGTGCCAGCAGCCAAACGTCGGGGGCCGGGGAGCTGTTTTTT. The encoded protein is CASSQTSGAGELFF.

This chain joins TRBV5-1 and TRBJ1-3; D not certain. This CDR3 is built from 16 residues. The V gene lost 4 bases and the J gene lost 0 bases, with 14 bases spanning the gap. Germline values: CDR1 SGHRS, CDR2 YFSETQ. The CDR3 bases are TGCGCCAGCAGCCTACAATCCATAGTCTCTGGAAACACCATATATTTT. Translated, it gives CASSLQSIVSGNTIYF.

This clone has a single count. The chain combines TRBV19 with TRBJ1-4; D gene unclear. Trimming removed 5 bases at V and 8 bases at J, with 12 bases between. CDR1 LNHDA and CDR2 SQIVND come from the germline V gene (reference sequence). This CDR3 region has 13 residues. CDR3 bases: TGTGCCAGTAGTCTCGGGGTGTCGGAAAAACTGTTTTTT. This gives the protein CASSLGVSEKLFF.

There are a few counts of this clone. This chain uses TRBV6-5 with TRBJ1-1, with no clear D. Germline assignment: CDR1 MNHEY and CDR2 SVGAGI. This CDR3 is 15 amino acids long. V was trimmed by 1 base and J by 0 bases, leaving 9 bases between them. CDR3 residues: CASSYFPELNTEAFF. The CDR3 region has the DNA TGTGCCAGCAGTTACTTTCCGGAACTGAACACTGAAGCTTTCTTT.

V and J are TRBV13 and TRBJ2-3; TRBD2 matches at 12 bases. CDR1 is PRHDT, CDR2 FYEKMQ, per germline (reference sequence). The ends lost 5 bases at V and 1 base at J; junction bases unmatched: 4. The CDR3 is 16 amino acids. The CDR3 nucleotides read TGTGCCAGCAGCCGACTAGCGGGAGTGGGCACAGATACGCAGTATTTT. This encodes CASSRLAGVGTDTQYF.